This TCR beta chain is drawn from a study of blood T cell repertoires in COVID-19. At the level of the study: From the United States, Italy and Spain came samples of acute and convalescent COVID-19.

The junction had 6 bases not matched to a gene; V was cut back by 6 bases and J by 4 bases. The germline gives CDR1 MDHEN, CDR2 SYDVKM. This CDR3 spans 14 amino acids. Only one count was recorded for this clone. The authors' processing: By means of reference gene primer amplification, nucleated cell counts were estimated. Using immunoSEQ multiplex PCR, the repertoire was profiled, and TCRdb retains in-frame clones only, with some absent. V, J and clone size are those of that table, while D and trimming were read from the DNA. This table has just under 95,000 clones, 80% appearing once. This chain connects TRBV28 to TRBJ2-5, with TRBD1 matching 9 bases. The sample was peripheral blood. The sequence came from a human donor in a cohort sampled during active COVID-19. The CDR3: CASRGPGQGETQYF. Here the CDR3 DNA reads TGTGCCAGCAGGGGCCCGGGACAGGGAGAGACCCAGTACTTC. Filled out from reference TRBV28 and TRBJ2-5, the complete variable domain reads DVKVTQSSRYLVKRTGEKVFLECVQDMDHENMFWYRQDPGLGLRLIYFSYDVKMKEKGDIPEGYSVSREKKERFSLILESASTNQTSMYLCASRGPGQGETQYFGPGTRLLVL.